Described below is a single TCR beta chain sequence and its context. The antigen remains undetermined. The data derive from a study of cytotoxic CD8 clonotypes in ibrutinib-treated CLL. Study information: The taking of response samples occurred after a median approximately twelve months of treatment, with a range of 6 to 36. Average yields of approximately 230,000 productive templates and 100,000 or so productive rearrangements characterized the samples. Study-wide findings and caveats: Clonality grew at ibrutinib response; at progression, it decreased back toward baseline.

The assay was immunoSEQ multiplex PCR, and TCRdb's table has in-frame clones only and misses some. Of tens of thousands of clones in the sample, 75% to 90% were seen once. Germline V gives CDR1 ENHRY, CDR2 SYGVKD. The CDR3 spans 12 residues. V lost 0 bases and J lost 10; bases outside the gene matches: 0. This TCR was sampled from a human donor with chronic lymphocytic leukemia. The specimen comprised PBMCs, sampled after 24 months of ibrutinib treatment. The chain combines TRBV10-3 with TRBJ1-1; TRBD1 matches at 9 bases. This CDR3 is CAISESTGGAFF. The CDR3 DNA is TGTGCCATCAGTGAGTCGACAGGGGGAGCTTTCTTT.